This T cell receptor beta chain is drawn from a study of chemoradiotherapy in HPV16-positive cancers. About the research overall: Candidate HPV-specific T-cell clones and common TCR motifs came from functional assays in a couple of HPV16-positive patients.

A remark on this clone: Its cognate antigen is unknown.

The CDR3 is 14 amino acids. CDR1 is MNHNY and CDR2 is SVGAGI in the germline V gene (reference sequence). V lost 4 bases, J lost 3 bases, and 13 bases lay in between. Study findings and constraints: HPV-responsive T-cell expansion during chemoradiotherapy was linked to improved recurrence-free survival in HPV16-positive patients. Candidate HPV-specific clones and E7-related TCR motifs grew in tumor during treatment.

Produced via immunoSEQ multiplex PCR; TCRdb's table is partial and in-frame only. The profile shows 5,200 or so clones, roughly 79% of them singletons. Sequencing used tumor tissue, obtained from a patient who underwent chemoradiotherapy. The chain has TRBV6-6 and TRBJ2-7; D may correspond to TRBD1 or TRBD2 (5 bases each). This TCR was recovered from a human donor with HPV-associated anogenital cancer. The CDR3 DNA reads as TGTGCCAGCAGTTTCGGGGCCGCTGGCTACGAGCAGTACTTC. Protein: CASSFGAAGYEQYF.